This note documents a single TCR beta chain sequence. Its cognate antigen has yet to be identified. The sample holds no much larger clone one base away, and base qualities are not on file. The CDR3 numbers 13 residues from cysteine through phenylalanine. The CDR3 DNA has 39 bases and is translated from base 1. For CDR1 and CDR2, the germline V gene lists SGHNT and YENEEA. Compared with germline, V lacks 1 base and J lacks 5 bases; bases without a gene match: 0. This entry is derived from a study of technical replicates of blood from a handful of donors listed by TCRdb under 2017. The library was made by the immunoSEQ multiplex PCR assay. This immuneACCESS table, as held by TCRdb, lists in-frame sequences with V and J called but not all clones. Of the missing ones, under half trace to an unresolved V gene in checked studies; the others have no known cause. A total of 70,000 to 75,000 clones appear in this sample, approximately 95% of them only once. The top ten clones comprise 0.25% to 0.3% of the sample.

Sequences were obtained from T cells isolated from PBMCs. The source of this sequence is a human donor in good health. The chain couples TRBV11-3 to TRBJ2-5, with TRBD2 matching 8 junction bases. The CDR3 amino acid sequence is: CASSLGGRETQYF. In nucleotide form, the sequence is TGTGCCAGCAGCTTAGGCGGGAGGGAGACCCAGTACTTC. Where the CDR3 stops, the reference TRBV11-3 and TRBJ2-5 genes take over; the full variable domain is EAGVVQSPRYKIIEKKQPVAFWCNPISGHNTLYWYLQNLGQGPELLIRYENEEAVDDSQLPKDRFSAERLKGVDSTLKIQPAELGDSAVYLCASSLGGRETQYFGPGTRLLVL.